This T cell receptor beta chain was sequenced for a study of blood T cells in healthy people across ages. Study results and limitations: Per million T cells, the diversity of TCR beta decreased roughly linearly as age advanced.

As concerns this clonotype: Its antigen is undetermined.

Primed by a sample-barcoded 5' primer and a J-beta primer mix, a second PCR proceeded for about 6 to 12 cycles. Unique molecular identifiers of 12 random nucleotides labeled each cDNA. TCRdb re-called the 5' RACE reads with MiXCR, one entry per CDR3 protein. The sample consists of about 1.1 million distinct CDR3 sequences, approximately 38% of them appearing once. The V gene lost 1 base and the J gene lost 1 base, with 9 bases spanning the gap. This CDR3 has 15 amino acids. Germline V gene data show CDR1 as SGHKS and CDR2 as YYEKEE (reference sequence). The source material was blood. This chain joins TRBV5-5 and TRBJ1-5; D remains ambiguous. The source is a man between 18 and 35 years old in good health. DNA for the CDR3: TGTGCCAGCAGCTTGTCCATCCGAAGCAATCAGCCCCAGCATTTT. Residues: CASSLSIRSNQPQHF.